The 25 T cell receptor beta chains presented below share a single source sample, sequenced in a study of regulatory T cells. The primer mix had 52 TRBV and 13 TRBJ primers. Method: immunoSEQ multiplex PCR; TCRdb's copy keeps in-frame clones and lacks some. The repertoire consists of some 17,000 clones, with more than 85% occurring once and the leading ten covering over 25%. The sample was CD8+ T cells sorted from blood. Every receptor here comes from a person aged 18-29 years with CD3G deficiency.

The chain uses TRBV7-9 and TRBJ1-1; 11 nucleotides align to TRBD1. With 5 bases clipped from V and 6 bases from J, the junction kept 8 bases outside the gene matches. The CDR3 extends over 15 amino acids. Per the germline V gene, CDR1 is SEHNR and CDR2 is FQNEAQ (reference sequence). CDR3 sequence reads: CASSTRTGGFSEAFF. The CDR3, as DNA: TGTGCCAGCAGCACCCGGACAGGGGGCTTCTCTGAAGCTTTCTTT.

CDR3 sequence: CASSFPTRDPKHEQFF. The CDR3 nucleotides are TGTGCCAGCAGTTTTCCGACGCGGGACCCCAAGCATGAGCAGTTCTTC. The J gene is TRBJ2-1, the V gene TRBV28; D might be TRBD2 (6 bases). The ends were cut back, 3 bases at V and 8 bases at J, with 20 bases in the middle. CDR1 and CDR2 from the germline V gene are MDHEN and SYDVKM. The CDR3 spans 16 residues.

This clone was detected a few times. The CDR3 sequence: CSVEDQRGWDGYTF. The CDR3 DNA follows: TGCAGCGTTGAAGATCAAAGGGGTTGGGACGGCTACACCTTC. The gene calls are TRBV29-1 and TRBJ1-2; possible D gene TRBD1, 5 bases. This CDR3 is 14 amino acids long. CDR1 and CDR2 (germline): SQVTM, ANQGSEA. The V gene lost 0 bases and the J gene lost 8 bases, with 16 bases spanning the gap.

The genes are TRBV5-1 and TRBJ2-1; D perhaps matches TRBD2 (5 bases). CDR1 is SGHRS, CDR2 YFSETQ, per germline. The CDR3 covers 15 residues. V lost 7 bases and J lost 0, with 14 bases in between. The CDR3: CASRLAGNSYNEQFF. The CDR3 DNA follows: TGCGCCAGCCGATTGGCGGGCAACTCCTACAATGAGCAGTTCTTC.

This clone was seen only a few times. This sequence joins TRBV15 and TRBJ2-7; D possibly corresponds to TRBD2 (5 bases). The CDR3 is made up of 12 amino acids. Germline CDR1 and CDR2: LNHNV and YYDKDF (reference sequence). The ends were cut back, 1 base at V and 4 bases at J, with 5 bases in the middle. CDR3: CATSRAGYEQYF. The CDR3 region has the DNA TGTGCCACCAGCAGAGCGGGATACGAGCAGTACTTC.

In its sample, this clone was seen once. The J gene is TRBJ2-3, the V gene TRBV7-9; TRBD2 matches 9 bases. The V gene end was trimmed by 3 bases and the J gene end by 1 base; junction bases not matched to a gene: 2. The CDR3 contains 15 residues. Germline V gene lookup returns CDR1 SEHNR and CDR2 FQNEAQ (reference sequence). CDR3 DNA: TGTGCCAGCAGCTTTCTAGCGGGGCGCACAGATACGCAGTATTTT. The encoded protein is CASSFLAGRTDTQYF.

V is TRBV30 and J is TRBJ1-4; no clear D. The germline gives CDR1 GTSNPN, CDR2 SVGIG (reference sequence). The CDR3 runs 14 residues. The V gene lost 2 bases and the J gene lost 4 bases, with 11 bases spanning the gap. CDR3: CAWSRATYNEKLFF. The CDR3 DNA is TGTGCCTGGAGTAGGGCGACTTATAATGAAAAACTGTTTTTT.

This clone was detected only once. The chain joins TRBV30 to TRBJ2-3, with 8 bases that match TRBD1. The trim removed 5 bases at V and 1 base at J, leaving 8 bases unmatched. The CDR3 has 15 amino acids. The germline V gene has CDR1 GTSNPN and CDR2 SVGIG (reference sequence). In nucleotides, the CDR3 is TGTGCCTGGTTAAATCCGGGACAGGGCACAGATACGCAGTATTTT. Translation gives CAWLNPGQGTDTQYF.

This chain joins TRBV19 and TRBJ2-1; the D gene is possibly TRBD1 (6 bases). In germline, CDR1 is LNHDA, CDR2 SQIVND (reference sequence). This CDR3 comprises 15 residues. V lost 3 bases to trimming and J lost 8 bases, with 17 bases between them. The CDR3 region has the DNA TGTGCCAGTAGTATGCCGGTGGGGGCGTCAGATGAGCAGTTCTTC. Its translation is CASSMPVGASDEQFF.

The chain links TRBV9 to TRBJ2-3; D is tentatively TRBD1 or TRBD2 (5 bases each). From germline, CDR1 is SGDLS and CDR2 YYNGEE. This CDR3 is built from 15 residues. Trimming stripped 0 bases from V and 2 bases from J, with 10 bases between. The CDR3 spells CASSVEGGHTDTQYF. The DNA of the CDR3 is TGTGCCAGCAGCGTAGAAGGAGGACACACAGATACGCAGTATTTT.

With regard to this clone: Other DNA sequences in the same sample also yield this CDR3. The rearrangement links TRBV7-8 to TRBJ1-1; D ambiguous. CDR3 length equals 14 residues. Germline V lookup: CDR1 SGHVS, CDR2 FQNEAQ. Trimming shortened V by 0 bases and J by 5 bases, and 10 bases separated the two germline ends. The CDR3 is CASSLAEGSTEAFF. CDR3 nucleotides: TGTGCCAGCAGCTTAGCGGAAGGTTCTACTGAAGCTTTCTTT.

V and J are TRBV19 and TRBJ2-7; tentative D call: TRBD2 (5 bases). The V end lost 5 bases, the J end lost 0 bases, and 11 bases lay between the germline ends. Germline CDR1 reads LNHDA; CDR2 reads SQIVND (reference sequence). This CDR3 contains 14 residues. Here the CDR3 DNA reads TGTGCCAGTAGTCCCTCGGGGAGCTCCTACGAGCAGTACTTC. Its translation is CASSPSGSSYEQYF.

The DNA for the CDR3 is TGTGCCAGCAGTCACGGACAGCACACTGAAGCTTTCTTT. Translating it yields CASSHGQHTEAFF. J is TRBJ1-1 and V is TRBV27; weak D call: TRBD1 (6 bases). CDR1 is MNHEY, CDR2 SMNVEV, per germline (reference sequence). V lost 5 bases to trimming and J lost 3 bases, with 10 bases between them. This CDR3 has 13 amino acids.

Here the CDR3 reads CASSFRANTEAFF. CDR3 coding DNA: TGTGCCAGCAGCTTTAGGGCGAACACTGAAGCTTTCTTT. The chain has TRBV11-2 and TRBJ1-1; D is unclear. Trimming left V 3 bases short and J 1 base short, with 6 bases between. The CDR3 extends over 13 amino acids. Germline V gene data show CDR1 as SGHAT and CDR2 as FQNNGV.

This clone was picked up one time. The rearrangement joins TRBV9 to TRBJ2-7; either TRBD1 or TRBD2 may fit D (5 bases each). V was pared by 3 bases and J by 3 bases, with 19 bases between. Germline CDR1 reads SGDLS; CDR2 reads YYNGEE. There are 16 residues in the CDR3. The CDR3 spells CASSEYGTPYSYEQYF. CDR3 nucleotides: TGTGCCAGCAGCGAATACGGGACCCCGTATAGCTACGAGCAGTACTTC.

The chain employs TRBV7-3 and TRBJ2-1, with a tentative D call TRBD2 (6 bases). Germline V gene sequence: CDR1 SGHTA, CDR2 FQGTGA. The CDR3 sequence is 13 residues long. Trimming removed 5 bases at V and 9 bases at J, with 14 bases between. In nucleotides, the CDR3 is TGTGCCAGCAGCATGGGACTTCACGGTGAGCAGTTCTTC. Translating gives CASSMGLHGEQFF.

The V call is TRBV11-2, the J call TRBJ2-4; tentatively, D is TRBD2 (5 bases). V gave up 5 bases and J gave up 2 bases, with 19 bases separating them. Germline-derived CDR1 and CDR2 are SGHAT and FQNNGV. The CDR3 consists of 17 residues. The CDR3 reads CASSQSLSPSSKNIQYF. The CDR3 DNA reads TGTGCCAGCAGCCAAAGCCTAAGCCCTAGCTCCAAAAACATTCAGTACTTC.

The rearrangement links TRBV6-1 to TRBJ2-7; D possibly corresponds to TRBD1 (5 bases). The CDR3 covers 15 residues. The V gene lost 5 bases and the J gene lost 3 bases, with 17 bases spanning the gap. Per germline, CDR1 MNHNS and CDR2 SASEGT. As DNA, the CDR3 is TGTGCCAGCAGTTCTCTCTCGGCCAGGGTCTACGAGCAGTACTTC. Its translation: CASSSLSARVYEQYF.

This clone is medium-sized in the sample. The chain couples TRBV28 to TRBJ2-3; D ambiguous. V was cut by 2 bases and J by 1 base, with 4 bases left in between. The V gene's germline CDR1 is MDHEN and CDR2 SYDVKM. CDR3 length: 13 amino acids. The CDR3 nucleotides read TGTGCCAGCAGTTTAATCGGCACAGATACGCAGTATTTT. This codes for CASSLIGTDTQYF.

This rearrangement joins TRBV21-1 to TRBJ2-5; the table names TRBD1, a call not compared with the DNA. With the DNA end fitting TRBJ2-7 better, the J assignment may be wrong. TRBV21-1 is recorded as a pseudogene. This CDR3 region has 16 residues. The CDR3 bases are TGTGCCAGCAGCAAAGACAGGCCAACGCCCTCCTACGAGCAGTACTTC. It codes for CASSKDRPTPSYEQYF.

The chain links TRBV2 to TRBJ2-7; 10 positions agree with TRBD2. V lost 7 bases and J lost 3; bases outside the gene matches: 6. Germline CDR1 is SNHLY and CDR2 is FYNNEI. The CDR3 has 14 amino acids. This CDR3 reads CASTLAGGVYEQYF. The CDR3 bases are TGTGCCAGCACCTTAGCGGGGGGCGTCTACGAGCAGTACTTC.

The chain recombines TRBV7-6 with TRBJ2-7, with 10 bases fitting TRBD1. In germline, CDR1 is SGHVS, CDR2 FNYEAQ. The V segment lost 5 bases and the J segment 2 bases; nucleotides outside the gene matches: 3. The CDR3 contains 14 residues. The CDR3 coding sequence is TGTGCCAGCAGCGTGGGGACAGGGGCCTACGAGCAGTACTTC. This codes for CASSVGTGAYEQYF.

Points on this clone: Relative to the germline gene, one junction end is altered; a read error may explain this. The chain employs TRBV6-1 and TRBJ2-1; TRBD2 might be the D (6 bases). From germline, CDR1 is MNHNS and CDR2 SASEGT. The CDR3 is 13 residues long. The DNA of the CDR3 is TGTACCAGCAGCCTAGCGACCACCCATGAGCAGTTCTTC. It specifies CTSSLATTHEQFF.

J is TRBJ1-1 and V is TRBV30; D is uncertain. V was pared by 2 bases and J by 3 bases, with 10 bases between. The germline V gene has CDR1 GTSNPN and CDR2 SVGIG (reference sequence). The CDR3 runs to 13 residues. The chain's CDR3 is CAWSRSEDTEAFF. Here the CDR3 DNA reads TGTGCCTGGAGTAGGTCTGAGGACACTGAAGCTTTCTTT.

This chain joins TRBV18 and TRBJ1-4; the match to TRBD1 covers 8 bases. Unmatched junction bases numbered 8, after V lost 6 bases and J lost 8 bases. CDR3 length: 14 residues. The V gene's germline CDR1 is KGHSH and CDR2 LQKENI. This CDR3 is CASSLDRGGEKLFF. DNA of the CDR3: TGTGCCAGCTCTCTCGACAGGGGAGGGGAAAAACTGTTTTTT.